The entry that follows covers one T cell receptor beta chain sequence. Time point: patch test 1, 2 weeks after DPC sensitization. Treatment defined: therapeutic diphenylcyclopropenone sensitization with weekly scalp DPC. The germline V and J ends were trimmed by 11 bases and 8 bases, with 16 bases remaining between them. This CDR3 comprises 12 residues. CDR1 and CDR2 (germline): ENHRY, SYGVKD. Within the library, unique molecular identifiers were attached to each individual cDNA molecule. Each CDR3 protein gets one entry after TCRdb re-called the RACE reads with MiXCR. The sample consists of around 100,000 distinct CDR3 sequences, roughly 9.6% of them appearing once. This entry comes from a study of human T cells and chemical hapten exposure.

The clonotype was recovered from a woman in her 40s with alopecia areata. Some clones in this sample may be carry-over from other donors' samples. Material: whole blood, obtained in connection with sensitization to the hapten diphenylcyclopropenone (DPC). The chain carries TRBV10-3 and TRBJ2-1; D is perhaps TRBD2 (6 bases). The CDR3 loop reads CAAAASGDEQFF. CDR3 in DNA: TGTGCCGCTGCAGCGTCGGGGGATGAGCAGTTCTTC.